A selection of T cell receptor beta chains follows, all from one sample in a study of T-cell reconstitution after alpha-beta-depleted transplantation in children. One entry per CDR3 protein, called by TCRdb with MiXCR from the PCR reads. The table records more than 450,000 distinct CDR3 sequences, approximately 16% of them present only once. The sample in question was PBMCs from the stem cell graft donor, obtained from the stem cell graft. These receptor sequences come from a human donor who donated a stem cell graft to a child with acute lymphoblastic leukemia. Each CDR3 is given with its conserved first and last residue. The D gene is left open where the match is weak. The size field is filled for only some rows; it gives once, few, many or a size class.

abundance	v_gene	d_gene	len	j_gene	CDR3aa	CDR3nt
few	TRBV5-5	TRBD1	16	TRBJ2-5	CASSLGSNRGPETQYF	TGTGCCAGCAGCTTGGGGAGTAACAGGGGTCCGGAGACCCAGTACTTC
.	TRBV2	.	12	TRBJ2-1	CASSRTAFLQFF	TGTGCCAGCAGTCGGACAGCCTTTTTGCAGTTCTTC
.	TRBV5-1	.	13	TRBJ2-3	CASSRLPGDTQYF	TGCGCCAGCAGCCGACTACCAGGGGATACGCAGTATTTT
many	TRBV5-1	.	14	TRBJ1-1	CASSLGDINTEAFF	TGCGCCAGCAGCTTGGGTGACATTAACACTGAAGCTTTCTTT
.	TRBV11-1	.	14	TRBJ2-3	CASSLAPVTDTQYF	TGTGCCAGCAGCTTAGCCCCGGTCACAGATACGCAGTATTTT
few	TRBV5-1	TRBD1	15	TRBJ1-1	CASSILQGAVTEAFF	TGCGCCAGCAGCATACTACAGGGGGCGGTCACTGAAGCTTTCTTT
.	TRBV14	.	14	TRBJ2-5	CASSQVRQQETQYF	TGTGCCAGCAGCCAAGTTCGGCAGCAAGAGACCCAGTACTTC
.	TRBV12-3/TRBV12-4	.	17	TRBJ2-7	CASSLERMVGGLYEQYF	TGTGCCAGCAGTTTAGAAAGGATGGTGGGGGGGCTCTACGAGCAGTACTTC
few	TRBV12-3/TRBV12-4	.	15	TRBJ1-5	CASSPTVGGDQPQHF	TGTGCCAGCAGTCCCACTGTTGGGGGAGATCAGCCCCAGCATTTT
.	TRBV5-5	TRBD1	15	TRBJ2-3	CASSQVTGGKDTQYF	TGTGCCAGCAGCCAAGTAACAGGGGGCAAAGATACGCAGTATTTT
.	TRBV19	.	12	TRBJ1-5	CASNEGLAPQHF	TGTGCCAGTAATGAGGGATTGGCGCCCCAGCATTTT
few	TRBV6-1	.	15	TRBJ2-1	CASLPQGLSYNEQFF	TGTGCCAGTTTACCCCAAGGTCTCTCCTACAATGAGCAGTTCTTC
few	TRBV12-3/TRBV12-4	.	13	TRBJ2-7	CASSLPLEDEQYF	TGTGCCAGCAGTTTGCCTCTAGAAGACGAGCAGTACTTC
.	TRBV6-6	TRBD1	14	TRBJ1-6	CASSPDRVNSPLHF	TGTGCCAGCAGCCCGGACAGGGTTAATTCACCCCTCCACTTT
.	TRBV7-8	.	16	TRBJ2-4	CASSHGQRLAKNIQYF	TGTGCCAGCAGCCACGGACAGAGACTAGCCAAAAACATTCAGTACTTC
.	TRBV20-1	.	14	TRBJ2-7	CSARDLSFVGEQYF	TGCAGTGCTAGAGACCTCTCCTTCGTGGGCGAGCAGTACTTC
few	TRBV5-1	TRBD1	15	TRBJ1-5	CASSLSGQGYQPQHF	TGCGCCAGCAGCTTGAGCGGACAGGGGTATCAGCCCCAGCATTTT
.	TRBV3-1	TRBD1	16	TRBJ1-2	CASSQDSGTAGDGYTF	TGTGCCAGCAGCCAAGATTCCGGGACAGCCGGTGATGGCTACACCTTC
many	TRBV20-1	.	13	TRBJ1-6	CSARDSGVTPLHF	TGCAGTGCTAGAGATTCTGGGGTGACACCCCTCCACTTT
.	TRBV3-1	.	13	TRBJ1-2	CASSYRRDFGYTF	TGTGCCAGCAGCTATAGACGGGACTTCGGCTACACCTTC
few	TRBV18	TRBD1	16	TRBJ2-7	CASSPRPGDRTYEQYF	TGTGCCAGCTCACCAAGGCCAGGGGACAGGACCTACGAGCAGTACTTC
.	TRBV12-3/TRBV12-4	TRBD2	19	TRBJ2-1	CACCGSPGLAGGYSNEQFF	TGTGCCTGCTGCGGTTCGCCCGGACTAGCGGGAGGGTACTCCAATGAGCAGTTCTTC
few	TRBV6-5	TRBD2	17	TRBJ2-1	CASSYSNVAGGGNEQFF	TGTGCCAGCAGTTACTCGAATGTCGCGGGAGGGGGCAATGAGCAGTTCTTC
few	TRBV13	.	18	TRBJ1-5	CASSLIRSGADSNQPQHF	TGTGCCAGCAGCTTAATAAGGTCAGGGGCTGATAGCAATCAGCCCCAGCATTTT
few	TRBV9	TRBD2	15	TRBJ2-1	CASSSRPGREDEQFF	TGTGCCAGCAGCTCACGACCGGGGCGGGAGGATGAGCAGTTCTTC
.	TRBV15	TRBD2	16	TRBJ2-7	CATRPTLTSGAEEQYF	TGTGCCACCAGACCAACGTTGACTAGCGGAGCTGAGGAGCAGTACTTC
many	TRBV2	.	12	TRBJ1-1	CASSGEGTEAFF	TGTGCCAGCAGTGGCGAGGGCACTGAAGCTTTCTTT
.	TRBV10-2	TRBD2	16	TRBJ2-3	CASTLGLAGRTDTQYF	TGCGCCAGCACCTTGGGGCTAGCGGGACGCACAGATACGCAGTATTTT
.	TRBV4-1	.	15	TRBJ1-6	CASSFVTGLNSPLHF	TGCGCCAGCAGCTTCGTTACGGGCCTCAATTCACCCCTCCACTTT
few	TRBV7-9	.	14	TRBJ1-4	CASSPGRSNEKLFF	TGTGCCAGCAGCCCGGGGCGGTCTAATGAAAAACTGTTTTTT
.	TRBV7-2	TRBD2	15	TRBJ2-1	CASSPSSGTNDEQFF	TGTGCCAGCAGCCCATCTAGCGGGACAAACGATGAGCAGTTCTTC
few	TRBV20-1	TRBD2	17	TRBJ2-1	CSARVRGDSGSYNEQFF	TGCAGTGCTAGAGTGCGGGGGGATAGCGGGAGCTACAATGAGCAGTTCTTC
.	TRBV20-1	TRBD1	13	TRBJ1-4	CSARPGQGASLFF	TGCAGTGCTAGACCGGGACAGGGGGCTTCATTGTTTTTT
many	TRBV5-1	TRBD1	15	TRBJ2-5	CASSRTGVREETQYF	TGCGCCAGCAGCCGGACAGGGGTGAGGGAGGAGACCCAGTACTTC
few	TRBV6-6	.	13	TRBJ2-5	CASSYSERETQYF	TGTGCCAGCAGTTACTCCGAACGGGAGACCCAGTACTTC
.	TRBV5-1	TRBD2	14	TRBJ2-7	CASSLELAGYEQYF	TGCGCCAGCAGCTTGGAACTAGCGGGCTACGAGCAGTACTTC
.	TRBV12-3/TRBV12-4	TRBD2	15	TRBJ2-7	CASSSTYGGGHEQYF	TGTGCCAGCAGTTCCACGTACGGGGGGGGCCACGAGCAGTACTTC
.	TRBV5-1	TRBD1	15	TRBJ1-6	CASSSQGAKNSPLHF	TGCGCCAGCAGCTCCCAGGGGGCGAAGAATTCACCCCTCCACTTT
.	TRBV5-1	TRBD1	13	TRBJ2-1	CASSPDRVDEQFF	TGCGCCAGCAGCCCGGACAGGGTGGATGAGCAGTTCTTC
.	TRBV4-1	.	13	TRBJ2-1	CASSRLLVNEQFF	TGCGCCAGCAGCCGGCTACTAGTCAATGAGCAGTTCTTC
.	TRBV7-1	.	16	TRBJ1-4	CASSPSGPDGNEKLFF	TGTGCCAGCAGTCCCTCCGGGCCAGACGGTAATGAAAAACTGTTTTTT
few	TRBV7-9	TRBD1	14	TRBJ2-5	CASSLVDRVETQYF	TGTGCCAGCAGCTTAGTGGACAGGGTGGAGACCCAGTACTTC
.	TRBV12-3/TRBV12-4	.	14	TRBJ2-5	CASSLQTSAETQYF	TGTGCCAGCAGCCTACAGACTAGTGCGGAGACCCAGTACTTC
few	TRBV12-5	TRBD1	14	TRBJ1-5	CASGPGQGFQPQHF	TGTGCTAGTGGTCCGGGACAGGGATTTCAGCCCCAGCATTTT
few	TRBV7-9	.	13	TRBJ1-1	CASSGGSDTEAFF	TGTGCCAGCAGCGGCGGATCGGACACTGAAGCTTTCTTT
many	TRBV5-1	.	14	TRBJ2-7	CASSLEGGSYEQYF	TGTGCCAGCAGTTTAGAGGGGGGGTCGTACGAGCAGTACTTC
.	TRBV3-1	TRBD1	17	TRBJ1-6	CASSQRTGSSYNSPLHF	TGTGCCAGCAGCCAACGGACAGGGAGCTCCTATAATTCACCCCTCCACTTT
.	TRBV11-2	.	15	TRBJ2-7	CASSPRPRLDSEQYF	TGTGCCAGCAGCCCTAGACCGAGACTAGATTCCGAGCAGTACTTC
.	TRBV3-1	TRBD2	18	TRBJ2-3	CAISQGVVAGVPGDTQYF	TGTGCCATCAGCCAAGGAGTTGTAGCGGGGGTACCAGGCGATACGCAGTATTTT
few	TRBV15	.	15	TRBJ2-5	CATGRGPGKVETQYF	TGTGCCACCGGAAGAGGACCAGGGAAGGTAGAGACCCAGTACTTC
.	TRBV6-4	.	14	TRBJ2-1	CASREVAGDNEQFF	TGTGCCAGCCGGGAGGTGGCAGGGGACAATGAGCAGTTCTTC
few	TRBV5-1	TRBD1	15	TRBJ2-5	CASSAGQGAEETQYF	TGCGCCAGCAGCGCAGGACAGGGGGCCGAAGAGACCCAGTACTTC
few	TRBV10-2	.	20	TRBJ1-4	CASSESTRGGWRPTNEKLFF	TGCGCCAGCAGTGAGTCGACTAGGGGGGGCTGGCGTCCAACTAATGAAAAACTGTTTTTT
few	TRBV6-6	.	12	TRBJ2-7	CATGALALEQYF	TGTGCCACGGGCGCCCTAGCGCTCGAGCAGTACTTC
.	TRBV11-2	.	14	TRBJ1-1	CASSLVLGEWEAFF	TGTGCCAGCAGCTTAGTCCTTGGAGAATGGGAAGCTTTCTTT
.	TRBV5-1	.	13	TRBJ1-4	CASSFAPGEKLFF	TGCGCCAGCAGCTTCGCCCCGGGGGAAAAACTGTTTTTT
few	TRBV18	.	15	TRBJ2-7	CASSPTESAIGGRYF	TGTGCCAGCTCACCGACCGAATCGGCAATAGGCGGACGGTACTTC
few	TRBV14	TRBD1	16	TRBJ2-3	CASSQVLGGKDDTQYF	TGTGCCAGCAGCCAAGTTCTAGGGGGCAAGGACGATACGCAGTATTTT
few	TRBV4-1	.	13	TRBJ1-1	CASRGTVNTEAFF	TGCGCCAGCAGAGGGACGGTGAACACTGAAGCTTTCTTT
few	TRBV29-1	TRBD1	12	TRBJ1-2	CSVETGNYGYTF	TGCAGCGTTGAGACAGGGAACTATGGCTACACCTTC